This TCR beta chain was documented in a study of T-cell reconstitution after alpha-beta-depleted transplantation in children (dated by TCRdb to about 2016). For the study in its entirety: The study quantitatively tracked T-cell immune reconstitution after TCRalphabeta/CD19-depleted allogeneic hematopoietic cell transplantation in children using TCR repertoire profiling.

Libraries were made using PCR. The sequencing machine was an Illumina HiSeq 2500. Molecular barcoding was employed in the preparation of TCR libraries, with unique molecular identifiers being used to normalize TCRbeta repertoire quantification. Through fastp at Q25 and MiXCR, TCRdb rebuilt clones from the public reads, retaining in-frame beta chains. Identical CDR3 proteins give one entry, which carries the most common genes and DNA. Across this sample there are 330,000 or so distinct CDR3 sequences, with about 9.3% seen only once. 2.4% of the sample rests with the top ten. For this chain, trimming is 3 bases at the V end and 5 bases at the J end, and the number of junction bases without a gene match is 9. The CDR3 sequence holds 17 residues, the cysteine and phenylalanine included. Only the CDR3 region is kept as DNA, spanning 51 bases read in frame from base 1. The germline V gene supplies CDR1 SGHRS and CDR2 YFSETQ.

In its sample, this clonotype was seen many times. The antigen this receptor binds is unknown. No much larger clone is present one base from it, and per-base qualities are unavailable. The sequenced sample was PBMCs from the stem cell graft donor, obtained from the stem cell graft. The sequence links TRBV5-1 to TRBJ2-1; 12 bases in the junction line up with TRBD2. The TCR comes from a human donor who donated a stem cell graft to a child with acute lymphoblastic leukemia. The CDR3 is CASSWALAGGLDNEQFF. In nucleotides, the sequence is TGCGCCAGCAGCTGGGCCCTAGCGGGAGGGCTCGACAATGAGCAGTTCTTC.